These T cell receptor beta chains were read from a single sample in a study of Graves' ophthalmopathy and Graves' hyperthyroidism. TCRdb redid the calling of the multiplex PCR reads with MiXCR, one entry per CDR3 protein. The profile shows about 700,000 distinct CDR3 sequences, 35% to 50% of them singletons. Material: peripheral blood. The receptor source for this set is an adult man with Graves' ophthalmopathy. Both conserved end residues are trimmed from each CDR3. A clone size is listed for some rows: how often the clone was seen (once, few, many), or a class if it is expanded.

cdr3_aa: SVGRTGGGELF
clone_size: many
j_call: TRBJ2-2
v_call: TRBV29-1

cdr3_aa: ASSVLIGPNEKLF
clone_size: many
j_call: TRBJ1-4
v_call: TRBV2

cdr3_aa: ASSPLREWNSPLH
clone_size: .
j_call: TRBJ1-6
v_call: TRBV7-9

cdr3_aa: ASSENWDQPQH
clone_size: many
j_call: TRBJ1-5
v_call: TRBV24-1

cdr3_aa: SARDRGQGRGYEQY
clone_size: .
j_call: TRBJ2-7
v_call: TRBV20-1

cdr3_aa: ASSIREANQETQY
clone_size: .
j_call: TRBJ2-5
v_call: TRBV19

cdr3_aa: ASSRRQSNEKLF
clone_size: .
j_call: TRBJ1-4
v_call: TRBV4-2

cdr3_aa: ATSRSSDSYEQY
clone_size: many
j_call: TRBJ2-7
v_call: TRBV15

cdr3_aa: ASRPWTGMVNYGYT
clone_size: many
j_call: TRBJ1-2
v_call: TRBV7-3

cdr3_aa: ASSPTASGFNGELF
clone_size: many
j_call: TRBJ2-2
v_call: TRBV7-9

cdr3_aa: ASSSYGRNTEAF
clone_size: .
j_call: TRBJ1-1
v_call: TRBV5-1

cdr3_aa: ASSGRGVYEQY
clone_size: .
j_call: TRBJ2-7
v_call: TRBV9

cdr3_aa: ASSELSPHYNSPLH
clone_size: many
j_call: TRBJ1-6
v_call: TRBV2

cdr3_aa: ASSPSELASVTGELF
clone_size: few
j_call: TRBJ2-2
v_call: TRBV12-3/TRBV12-4

cdr3_aa: ASSIWTGINEKLF
clone_size: few
j_call: TRBJ1-4
v_call: TRBV7-2

cdr3_aa: AISRTVYGYT
clone_size: many
j_call: TRBJ1-2
v_call: TRBV10-3

cdr3_aa: AISTDSYEQY
clone_size: many
j_call: TRBJ2-7
v_call: TRBV10-3

cdr3_aa: SASSPGQGRQPLH
clone_size: .
j_call: TRBJ1-6
v_call: TRBV20-1

cdr3_aa: ASSGPQAF
clone_size: .
j_call: TRBJ1-1
v_call: TRBV2

cdr3_aa: ASSTTGTAGYEQY
clone_size: .
j_call: TRBJ2-7
v_call: TRBV19

cdr3_aa: ASSDRWDTEAF
clone_size: many
j_call: TRBJ1-1
v_call: TRBV2

cdr3_aa: ASSLQGWGQY
clone_size: .
j_call: TRBJ2-5
v_call: TRBV7-2

cdr3_aa: ASSVGGAANVLT
clone_size: many
j_call: TRBJ2-6
v_call: TRBV9

cdr3_aa: ASSKQRTGISPLH
clone_size: many
j_call: TRBJ1-6
v_call: TRBV7-9

cdr3_aa: SVEDLEDEQY
clone_size: many
j_call: TRBJ2-7
v_call: TRBV29-1

cdr3_aa: ASSEEGGTAYGYT
clone_size: .
j_call: TRBJ1-2
v_call: TRBV2

cdr3_aa: ASSIDSRGKQY
clone_size: .
j_call: TRBJ2-7
v_call: TRBV5-1

cdr3_aa: ASSIRTGAAYEQY
clone_size: .
j_call: TRBJ2-7
v_call: TRBV4-1

cdr3_aa: ASSSSGTGGQPQH
clone_size: many
j_call: TRBJ1-5
v_call: TRBV12-3/TRBV12-4

cdr3_aa: AGTPDRTSYEQY
clone_size: few
j_call: TRBJ2-7
v_call: TRBV2

cdr3_aa: SASLTYTDTQY
clone_size: .
j_call: TRBJ2-3
v_call: TRBV20-1

cdr3_aa: SALSGREYEQY
clone_size: few
j_call: TRBJ2-7
v_call: TRBV29-1

cdr3_aa: ASSRERTAMNTEAF
clone_size: few
j_call: TRBJ1-1
v_call: TRBV4-1

cdr3_aa: ASSPGTGTGGPGIYGYT
clone_size: .
j_call: TRBJ1-2
v_call: TRBV2

cdr3_aa: SVEGQGAGDTQY
clone_size: .
j_call: TRBJ2-3
v_call: TRBV29-1

cdr3_aa: ATQLNTGGDEQY
clone_size: .
j_call: TRBJ2-7
v_call: TRBV10-3

cdr3_aa: ASKEGILGDSPLH
clone_size: many
j_call: TRBJ1-6
v_call: TRBV19

cdr3_aa: ASSPTTNSPLH
clone_size: few
j_call: TRBJ1-6
v_call: TRBV4-2

cdr3_aa: ASSEFGTGAYEQY
clone_size: .
j_call: TRBJ2-7
v_call: TRBV2

cdr3_aa: ATSRDIYRETQY
clone_size: many
j_call: TRBJ2-5
v_call: TRBV15

cdr3_aa: ASSSDRGLQETQY
clone_size: .
j_call: TRBJ2-5
v_call: TRBV7-9

cdr3_aa: TISRGLAVGEQY
clone_size: .
j_call: TRBJ2-7
v_call: TRBV10-3

cdr3_aa: ASIRAGGDQPQH
clone_size: many
j_call: TRBJ1-5
v_call: TRBV12-3/TRBV12-4

cdr3_aa: AAFPALTDTQY
clone_size: .
j_call: TRBJ2-3
v_call: TRBV7-9

cdr3_aa: SALRDSRNQPQH
clone_size: .
j_call: TRBJ1-5
v_call: TRBV20-1

cdr3_aa: ATYRYSGANVLT
clone_size: few
j_call: TRBJ2-6
v_call: TRBV7-6

cdr3_aa: ASSEGTEETQY
clone_size: .
j_call: TRBJ2-5
v_call: TRBV6-5

cdr3_aa: ASSLDRATGEQY
clone_size: .
j_call: TRBJ2-7
v_call: TRBV19